This T cell receptor beta chain was sequenced for a study of blood T cell repertoires in COVID-19. Study overall: COVID-19 samples collected from the United States, Italy and Spain covered acute and convalescent phases.

Germline-derived CDR1 and CDR2 are SGHNT and YENEEA. CDR3 length: 16 residues. V lost 1 base and J lost 4; bases outside the gene matches: 3. Enrolled through a virtual design, the participants were between about 18 and 100 years of age and came from under 25 US areas. Categorization into cohorts depended on clinical history that participants reported. All exposed participants met a person with COVID-19 within 2 weeks before entering the study. Clones were read by immunoSEQ multiplex PCR, and TCRdb kept only the in-frame ones, dropping some. The table shows under 250,000 clones, with roughly 80% occurring only once.

This receptor was taken from a woman aged 50 to 65 who had been exposed to COVID-19. This sequence joins TRBV11-3 and TRBJ2-2; 10 bases are shared with TRBD1. Sample: PBMCs or T cells enriched from blood (not recorded which). The CDR3 spells CASSLGDRGPTGELFF. The CDR3 nucleotides read TGTGCCAGCAGCTTAGGGGACAGGGGCCCCACCGGGGAGCTGTTTTTT.